These T cell receptor beta chains were read from a single sample in a study of CD8 T cell repertoires and HIV-1 epitope variants. Using immunoSEQ multiplex PCR, the repertoire was profiled, and TCRdb retains in-frame clones only, with some absent. Altogether 4,000 to 6,000 clones are present, 68% being singletons, with the ten largest covering approximately 43%. These receptors are not linked to any known antigen. The sequencing sample was made of cultured CD8+ T cells derived from PBMCs. These receptors were taken from a male donor with HIV. CDR3s include the opening cysteine and the closing phenylalanine or tryptophan.

v_gene: TRBV4-2; len: 17; j_gene: TRBJ2-1; CDR3aa: CASSQVTGKEGYNEQFF
v_gene: TRBV10-3; len: 13; j_gene: TRBJ2-1; CDR3aa: CAISLDRFNEQFF
v_gene: TRBV19; len: 12; j_gene: TRBJ2-1; CDR3aa: CASGRGLDEQFF
v_gene: TRBV2; len: 14; j_gene: TRBJ2-7; CDR3aa: CASSEGTGEYEQYF
v_gene: TRBV7-6; len: 18; j_gene: TRBJ2-3; CDR3aa: CASSLARASGTSTDTQYF
v_gene: TRBV7-2; len: 13; j_gene: TRBJ2-7; CDR3aa: CASSLDWAYEQYF
v_gene: TRBV4-2; len: 13; j_gene: TRBJ1-5; CDR3aa: CASSQEGDQPQHF
v_gene: TRBV7-9; len: 15; j_gene: TRBJ2-7; CDR3aa: CASSSRGQGPYEQYF
v_gene: TRBV30; len: 13; j_gene: TRBJ1-1; CDR3aa: CAWSKMGAAEAFF
v_gene: TRBV7-3; len: 18; j_gene: TRBJ2-1; CDR3aa: CASSLNWFLAVLYNEQFF
v_gene: TRBV29-1; len: 13; j_gene: TRBJ2-1; CDR3aa: CSVVPASGNEQFF
v_gene: TRBV28; len: 13; j_gene: TRBJ2-1; CDR3aa: CASSLEEDNEQFF
v_gene: TRBV7-8; len: 12; j_gene: TRBJ2-1; CDR3aa: CASTLMDNEQFF
v_gene: TRBV19; len: 13; j_gene: TRBJ2-7; CDR3aa: CASSTGLKYEQYF
v_gene: TRBV18; len: 16; j_gene: TRBJ2-3; CDR3aa: CASSPLGGSTTDTQYF
v_gene: TRBV6-1; len: 14; j_gene: TRBJ2-2; CDR3aa: CASSGLAGAGELFF
v_gene: TRBV4-2; len: 14; j_gene: TRBJ1-6; CDR3aa: CASSQEDSNSPLHF
v_gene: TRBV21-1; len: 14; j_gene: TRBJ2-1; CDR3aa: CASSLGASYNEQFF
v_gene: TRBV11-2; len: 15; j_gene: TRBJ2-1; CDR3aa: CASSLERQPYNEQFF
v_gene: TRBV5-6; len: 14; j_gene: TRBJ1-3; CDR3aa: CASSETPSGNTIYF
v_gene: TRBV28; len: 15; j_gene: TRBJ1-2; CDR3aa: CASSLRGQETYGYTF
v_gene: TRBV28; len: 12; j_gene: TRBJ2-7; CDR3aa: CATTSPGLEQYF
v_gene: TRBV10-2; len: 13; j_gene: TRBJ2-5; CDR3aa: CASGSGNSETQYF
v_gene: TRBV30; len: 15; j_gene: TRBJ1-5; CDR3aa: CAWSSGTAQGQPQHF
v_gene: TRBV9; len: 16; j_gene: TRBJ1-1; CDR3aa: CASSVPTGTGRPEAFF
v_gene: TRBV21-1; len: 16; j_gene: TRBJ1-2; CDR3aa: CASSKAPGEVPNGYTF
v_gene: TRBV19; len: 17; j_gene: TRBJ1-1; CDR3aa: CASSIDVTGTMNTEAFF
v_gene: TRBV5-1; len: 14; j_gene: TRBJ1-5; CDR3aa: CASSLGQGVQPQHF
v_gene: TRBV7-9; len: 17; j_gene: TRBJ2-4; CDR3aa: CASSPHVVFVAKNIQYF
v_gene: TRBV4-3; len: 13; j_gene: TRBJ1-1; CDR3aa: CASSQESGDEAFF
v_gene: TRBV11-2; len: 17; j_gene: TRBJ1-3; CDR3aa: CASRPNSYRETGNTIYF
v_gene: TRBV28; len: 13; j_gene: TRBJ2-7; CDR3aa: CASSLYGSYEQYF
v_gene: TRBV28; len: 12; j_gene: TRBJ1-5; CDR3aa: CASSLVEGYQHF
v_gene: TRBV7-2; len: 10; j_gene: TRBJ1-2; CDR3aa: CASSLRGYTF
v_gene: TRBV4-2; len: 16; j_gene: TRBJ2-7; CDR3aa: CASSQDAGPTSYEQYF
v_gene: TRBV28; len: 17; j_gene: TRBJ1-1; CDR3aa: CASSSPAGGPRGAEAFF
v_gene: TRBV18; len: 13; j_gene: TRBJ2-7; CDR3aa: CASSARDSYEQYF
v_gene: TRBV6-1; len: 15; j_gene: TRBJ2-3; CDR3aa: CASSETSGRPDTQYF
v_gene: TRBV5-6; len: 15; j_gene: TRBJ2-1; CDR3aa: CASSKQGAAPYEQFF